This T cell receptor beta chain was identified in a study of beta chain features in type 1 diabetes. At the level of the study: Summed over all samples, the examined sorted cells came to roughly 110 million. Overall study findings and caveats: Among all four CD4+ subsets, Type 1 diabetes patients had TCRB CDR3s that were moderately but significantly shorter. The naive, central memory and Treg TCRB repertoires of patients appeared to be more similar to one another than those of healthy donors.

Germline CDR1 and CDR2: SGHVS and FQNEAQ. Germline trimming cut 6 bases from V and 2 bases from J; bases unmatched to any gene: 11. The CDR3 length is 16 residues. Since all of the isolated RNA was reverse transcribed, expressed TCRB transcripts were what got sequenced. Measured with immunoSEQ multiplex PCR; TCRdb has only the in-frame clones, and not every one. The table records approximately 150,000 clones, around 63% of them present only once. CD45RO/CCR7/CD25/CD127/CD95/CD27 separated CD4+ naive, central memory, regulatory and stem cell-like memory cells by sorting. Comments on this clone: No antigen is known for it.

The chain is built from TRBV7-8 and TRBJ2-3; 7 bases align to TRBD2. The TCR comes from a man between 25 and 39 years old with type 1 diabetes. Specimen: naive CD4+ T cells from blood. The CDR3 here is CASRGETSQNTDTQYF. As DNA, the CDR3 is TGTGCCAGCAGGGGAGAGACTAGCCAGAACACAGATACGCAGTATTTT.